This T cell receptor beta chain was observed in a study of beta chain features in type 1 diabetes. Findings and caveats of the study: Among patients with Type 1 diabetes, TCRB CDR3s were moderately but significantly shorter in every one of the four CD4+ subsets.

In the case of this clone: Its antigen is not known.

The entirety of the isolated RNA underwent reverse transcription, so expressed TCRB transcripts were sequenced. Method: immunoSEQ multiplex PCR; TCRdb's copy keeps in-frame clones and lacks some. In the table there are a few hundred thousand clones, 16% of which are singletons. The receptor comes from a man aged 25 to 40 with type 1 diabetes. The sample consisted of naive CD4+ T cells from blood.

CDR3 sequence (DNA): TGTGCCAGCAGCTCCGACTCAGGGATCAATGAGCAGTTCTTC. This translates into CASSSDSGINEQFF. This chain joins TRBV7-2 and TRBJ2-1; tentative D call: TRBD1 (5 bases). V lost 4 bases and J 6 bases, leaving 13 bases between the germline ends. Germline-derived CDR1 and CDR2 are SGHTA and FQGNSA. The CDR3 totals 14 residues.